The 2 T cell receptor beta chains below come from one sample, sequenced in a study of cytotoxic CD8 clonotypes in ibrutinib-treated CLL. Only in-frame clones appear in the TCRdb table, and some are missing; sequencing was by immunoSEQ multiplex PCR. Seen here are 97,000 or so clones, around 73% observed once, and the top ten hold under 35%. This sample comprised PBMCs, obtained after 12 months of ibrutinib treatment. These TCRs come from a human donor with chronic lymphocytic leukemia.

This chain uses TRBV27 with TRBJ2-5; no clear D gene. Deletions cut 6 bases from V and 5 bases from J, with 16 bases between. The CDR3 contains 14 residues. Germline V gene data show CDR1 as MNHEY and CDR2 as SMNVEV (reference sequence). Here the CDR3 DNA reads TGTGCCAGCAGCCCCGGCAGTAGGGCCGAGACCCAGTACTTC. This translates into CASSPGSRAETQYF.

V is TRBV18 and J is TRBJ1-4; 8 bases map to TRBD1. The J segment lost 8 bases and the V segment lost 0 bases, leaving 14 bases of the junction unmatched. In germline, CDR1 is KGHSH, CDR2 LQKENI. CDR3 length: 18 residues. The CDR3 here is CASSPPGTGGGHREKLFF. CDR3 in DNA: TGTGCCAGCTCACCACCCGGGACAGGCGGTGGTCATCGCGAAAAACTGTTTTTT.